This T cell receptor (beta chain) originates from a study of shared clonotypes between healthy human individuals. Findings of the study overall: With several donors compared, about 5% of naive CD4 clonotypes were shared. Clonotype sharing among donors was thought likely to change with sequencing depth. Relative to their counterparts shared across all four donors, non-shared clonotypes exhibited diminished generation probabilities.

Selected positively for CCR7 and CD45RO-negative, naive CD8 cells excluded terminally differentiated effector memory CD45RA+ cells. Every subset had its genomic DNA shared out evenly among several immunoSEQ plates. Profiling relied on immunoSEQ multiplex PCR, and the TCRdb table lists in-frame clones only, not all of them. Altogether 1.5 million to 2.5 million clones are present, just under 95% being singletons, with the ten largest covering 0.95% to 1.5%. Notes on this clone: Its antigen remains unknown.

The sample consisted of naive CD8+ T cells sorted from blood. This sequence was found in a man between 18 and 35 years old in good health.

The CDR3 here is CASSSRQKGLNTEAFF. CDR3 sequence (DNA): TGTGCCAGCAGTTCCCGACAGAAAGGGTTGAACACTGAAGCTTTCTTT. The chain couples TRBV28 to TRBJ1-1; a weak D match, TRBD1 (5 bases). The V and J ends lost 4 bases and 0 bases respectively, with 15 bases between them. The CDR3 loop spans 16 amino acids. The germline CDR1 and CDR2 sequences are MDHEN and SYDVKM.